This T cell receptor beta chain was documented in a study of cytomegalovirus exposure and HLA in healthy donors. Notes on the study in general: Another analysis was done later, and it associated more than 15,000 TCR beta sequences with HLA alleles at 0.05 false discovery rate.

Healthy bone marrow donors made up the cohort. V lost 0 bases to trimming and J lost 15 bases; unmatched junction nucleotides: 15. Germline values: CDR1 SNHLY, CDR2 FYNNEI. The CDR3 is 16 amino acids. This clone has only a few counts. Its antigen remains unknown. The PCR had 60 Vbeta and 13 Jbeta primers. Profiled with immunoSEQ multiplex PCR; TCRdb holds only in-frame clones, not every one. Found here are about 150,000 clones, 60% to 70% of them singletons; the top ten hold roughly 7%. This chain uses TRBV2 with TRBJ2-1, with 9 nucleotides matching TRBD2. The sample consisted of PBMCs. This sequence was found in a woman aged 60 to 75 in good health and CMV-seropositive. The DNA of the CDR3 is TGTGCCAGCAGTGAAGCGAATCGGCTTGGCGGGAGGGCCATGTTCTTC. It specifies CASSEANRLGGRAMFF.